This T cell receptor (beta chain) was captured by sequencing in a study of T-cell reconstitution after alpha-beta-depleted transplantation in children. Findings and limits, study-wide: Several hundred expanded graft clones reportedly gave rise to the alpha-beta T cells present about two months after transplant. A year had passed since transplant, and T-cell counts and diversity by then came mostly from newly produced T cells.

The sample holds many counts of this clonotype. Its target is not known. Preparing the TCRbeta library involved the use of unique molecular identifiers. TCRdb ran MiXCR on the PCR reads and lists one entry per CDR3 protein. Of around 700,000 distinct CDR3 sequences in the sample, approximately 14% are singletons; the top ten hold 0.79%. V lost 8 bases and J 10 bases, leaving 11 bases between the germline ends. The CDR3 spans 11 residues. Sequenced here: PBMCs, sampled before TCRalphabeta/CD19-depleted stem cell transplant. The chain couples TRBV12-3 or TRBV12-4 to TRBJ2-2, with TRBD1 as a possible D gene (5 bases). The clonotype comes from a girl between 2 and 10 years old with congenital amegakaryocytic thrombocytopenia, due to receive a stem cell transplant. CDR3 sequence: CASGQGKELFF. DNA for the CDR3: TGTGCCAGCGGTCAGGGAAAGGAGCTGTTTTTT.